This TCR beta chain came from a study of blood T cells in healthy people across ages. In the study overall: Per every two T cells, about one barcoded beta molecule was captured by template switching. Study-wide findings and caveats: There were more naive CD4+ cells and higher diversity in long-lived donors than in aged donors. Investigators treated diversity estimates from one million T cells as underestimates.

This clonotype was counted between two and nine times. Its antigen is not known. The second PCR ran roughly 7 to 11 cycles with a sample-barcoded 5' primer and J-beta primers. TCRdb re-called the 5' RACE reads through MiXCR, storing one row per CDR3 protein. The sample has around 1,900,000 distinct CDR3 sequences; 30% to 40% are singletons. Sequenced sample: blood. This TCR came from a human donor in good health.

CDR3 protein: CASSQDLQGRVGGYTF. The CDR3 coding sequence is TGCGCCAGCAGCCAAGATCTCCAGGGCAGGGTGGGAGGCTACACCTTC. V gene TRBV4-3 combines with J gene TRBJ1-2, with D possibly being TRBD1 (5 bases). Germline V lookup: CDR1 LGHNA, CDR2 YSLEER. This CDR3 contains 16 residues. Between the trimmed V and J ends, which lost 0 bases and 8 bases, there was a span of 19 bases.